Listed here are 18 T cell receptor beta chains from one sample, sequenced in a study of blood T cell repertoires in COVID-19. The assay was immunoSEQ multiplex PCR, and TCRdb's table has in-frame clones only and misses some. The sample has 100,000 to 150,000 clones; 85% are singletons. The specimen was peripheral blood. All receptors come from a woman over 75 with acute or convalescent COVID-19.

V gene TRBV5-1 combines with J gene TRBJ1-2; D remains ambiguous. From germline, CDR1 is SGHRS and CDR2 YFSETQ. The CDR3 loop spans 14 amino acids. The V gene lost 0 bases and the J gene lost 4 bases, with 10 bases spanning the gap. CDR3: CASSLGTQTYGYTF. CDR3 coding DNA: TGCGCCAGCAGCTTGGGTACACAGACCTATGGCTACACCTTC.

Worth noting for this clone: Compared with germline, one end of the junction differs, possibly owing to a read error. The CDR3 DNA reads as TGTGCCAGTAGTAGCCCCTCCACAGATACGCGGTATTTT. It yields the protein CASSSPSTDTRYF. This chain uses TRBV19 with TRBJ2-3; D gene uncertain. This CDR3 contains 13 residues. Germline assignment: CDR1 LNHDA and CDR2 SQIVND (reference sequence).

This rearrangement joins TRBV5-1 to TRBJ2-7, with 9 bases identical to TRBD2. V was pared by 3 bases and J by 2 bases, with 6 bases of the junction left unmatched. The CDR3 runs 15 residues. CDR1 is SGHRS and CDR2 is YFSETQ in the germline V gene. The CDR3 nucleotides read TGCGCCAGCAGCTCGGGACTAGCCTCAACCTACGAGCAGTACTTC. As protein: CASSSGLASTYEQYF.

The chain uses TRBV9 and TRBJ1-3; D is perhaps TRBD1 (5 bases). The CDR3 loop spans 15 amino acids. V lost 2 bases to trimming and J lost 2 bases, with 11 bases between them. Germline-derived CDR1 and CDR2 are SGDLS and YYNGEE. The CDR3 nucleotides read TGTGCCAGCAGCGTCGGGGGAATACCTGGAAACACCATATATTTT. Translating gives CASSVGGIPGNTIYF.

The rearrangement links TRBV7-3 to TRBJ2-3; 14 bases are a match to TRBD2. The junction had 12 bases not matched to a gene; V was cut back by 5 bases and J by 2 bases. Germline lookup yields CDR1 SGHTA and CDR2 FQGTGA. This CDR3 contains 19 residues. CDR3 DNA: TGTGCCAGCAGCCCTAATGAGGGGACTAGCGGGGGAGACACAGATACGCAGTATTTT. Its protein is CASSPNEGTSGGDTDTQYF.

The rearrangement uses TRBV19 and TRBJ1-1; 8 bases align to TRBD1. The CDR3 is 14 residues long. The V gene's germline CDR1 is LNHDA and CDR2 SQIVND (reference sequence). J gave up 1 base and V 6 bases, and 4 bases lay outside the gene matches. The CDR3 bases are TGTGCCAGTAGGACAGGGGCCGCGAACACTGAAGCTTTCTTT. This codes for CASRTGAANTEAFF.

The chain employs TRBV7-9 and TRBJ2-3; no clear D gene. CDR1 is SEHNR and CDR2 is FQNEAQ in the germline V gene (reference sequence). This CDR3 is built from 13 residues. The germline V and J ends were trimmed by 7 bases and 6 bases, with 14 bases remaining between them. The DNA of the CDR3 is TGTGCCAGCAACAAACAGACGGAGGATACGCAGTATTTT. It translates to CASNKQTEDTQYF.

The chain carries TRBV4-1 and TRBJ2-2; possibly TRBD2 for D (5 bases). This CDR3 region has 14 residues. The germline CDR1 and CDR2 sequences are MGHRA and YSYEKL. Trimming stripped 1 base from V and 6 bases from J, with 9 bases between. CDR3 nucleotides: TGCGCCAGCAGCCAAGCCGTGGGAGCCGGGGAGCTGTTTTTT. Amino acid sequence: CASSQAVGAGELFF.

The CDR3 DNA sequence: TGTGCCAGCAGCTCTGTTCCGACAGGGCAAGAGACCCAGTACTTC. Translating gives CASSSVPTGQETQYF. The V and J genes are TRBV7-7 and TRBJ2-5; 7 bases map to TRBD1. CDR1 SSHAT and CDR2 FNYEAQ come from the germline V gene (reference sequence). The CDR3 runs to 15 residues. Trimming took 4 bases from V and 2 from J; bases not matched to a gene: 7.

V gene TRBV6-1 combines with J gene TRBJ1-5; D is ambiguous. Germline CDR1 MNHNS, CDR2 SASEGT. Trimming took off 2 bases at V and 4 bases at J, with 6 bases between the two ends. The CDR3 extends over 13 amino acids. CDR3 DNA sequence: TGTGCCAGCAGTGAAACAGATAATCAGCCCCAGCATTTT. Protein product: CASSETDNQPQHF.

The chain carries TRBV15 and TRBJ1-3; TRBD1 might be the D (6 bases). The ends were cut back, 1 base at V and 0 bases at J, with 7 bases in the middle. Germline CDR1 is LNHNV and CDR2 is YYDKDF (reference sequence). This CDR3 spans 15 amino acids. The CDR3 protein is CATSRAGASGNTIYF. The DNA for the CDR3 is TGTGCCACCAGCAGAGCAGGGGCCTCTGGAAACACCATATATTTT.

This sequence joins TRBV12-3 or TRBV12-4 and TRBJ1-1, with D unresolved. The CDR3 has 11 amino acids. The V gene lost 6 bases and the J gene lost 4 bases, with 6 bases spanning the gap. This CDR3 is CASRIGTEAFF. For the CDR3, the DNA is TGTGCCAGCAGAATCGGCACTGAAGCTTTCTTT.

This clone was recorded a few times. This chain uses TRBV5-1 with TRBJ1-3, with 7 bases that match TRBD1. This CDR3 is 15 amino acids long. Germline loops: CDR1 SGHRS, CDR2 YFSETQ. The V segment lost 3 bases and the J segment 0 bases; nucleotides outside the gene matches: 3. CDR3 protein: CASSWGQTSGNTIYF. CDR3 bases: TGCGCCAGCAGCTGGGGACAGACCTCTGGAAACACCATATATTTT.

J is TRBJ1-4 and V is TRBV6-1, with D possibly TRBD1 on 5 matching bases. CDR1 is MNHNS and CDR2 is SASEGT in the germline V gene. CDR3 length equals 14 residues. Trimming took off 3 bases at V and 4 bases at J, with 9 bases between the two ends. For the CDR3, the DNA is TGTGCCAGCAGTGATGGACACCTTAATGAAAAACTGTTTTTT. This sequence encodes CASSDGHLNEKLFF.

The chain has TRBV5-4 and TRBJ2-5; D might be TRBD1 (6 bases). V was cut by 6 bases and J by 1 base, with 13 bases left in between. CDR1 and CDR2 from the germline V gene are SGHNT and YYREEE (reference sequence). The CDR3 covers 14 residues. CDR3: CASKLGGSQETQYF. The CDR3 DNA reads as TGTGCCAGCAAGCTTGGGGGCTCCCAAGAGACCCAGTACTTC.

The genes are TRBV6-1 and TRBJ1-2; D remains unclear. The germline V gene encodes CDR1 MNHNS and CDR2 SASEGT. Between the trimmed V and J ends, which lost 0 bases and 8 bases, there was a span of 10 bases. The CDR3 loop spans 13 amino acids. DNA of the CDR3: TGTGCCAGCAGTGAAGCGCCAGGCCGGGGCTACACCTTC. Translating gives CASSEAPGRGYTF.

J is TRBJ2-2 and V is TRBV24-1; 9 bases line up with TRBD1. The CDR3 sequence is 17 residues long. The germline gives CDR1 KGHDR, CDR2 SFDVKD. V shed 3 bases, J shed 1 base, and the junction held 5 bases outside the gene matches. The CDR3 coding sequence is TGTGCCACCAGTGATCCTCCGGGACAGGGGAACACCGGGGAGCTGTTTTTT. This sequence encodes CATSDPPGQGNTGELFF.

This chain connects TRBV2 to TRBJ1-2; no clear D gene. Germline values: CDR1 SNHLY, CDR2 FYNNEI. The V and J ends lost 7 bases and 6 bases respectively, with 18 bases between them. The CDR3 length is 14 residues. CDR3 sequence: CASTQTRRFHGYTF. In DNA, the CDR3 is TGTGCCAGCACCCAAACCAGGAGGTTTCATGGCTACACCTTC.